The clone carrying this T cell receptor (beta chain) came up a few times. Antigen unknown. Trimming took 3 bases from V and 5 from J, leaving 14 bases between them. This CDR3 contains 14 residues. Germline V gene lookup returns CDR1 ENHRY and CDR2 SYGVKD. TCRdb analysed the RT-PCR reads with MiXCR anew, one entry per CDR3 protein. This sample yields about 830,000 distinct CDR3 sequences, of which less than 20% are seen a single time; 11% belongs to the top ten. This record belongs to a study of response to subunit inactivated influenza vaccine. Study conclusions and caveats: It was the authors' suggestion that each seasonal influenza vaccination recruits few new T cells.

The receptor's source is a man aged 50 to 59 who received an inactivated influenza vaccine. Here the sequenced sample was PBMCs from blood, taken more than 4 days after vaccination. V usage is TRBV10-3 and J usage is TRBJ2-7, with unresolved D. This CDR3 reads CAISDKKGNHEQYF. The CDR3 DNA follows: TGTGCCATCAGTGACAAAAAAGGGAACCACGAGCAGTACTTC.